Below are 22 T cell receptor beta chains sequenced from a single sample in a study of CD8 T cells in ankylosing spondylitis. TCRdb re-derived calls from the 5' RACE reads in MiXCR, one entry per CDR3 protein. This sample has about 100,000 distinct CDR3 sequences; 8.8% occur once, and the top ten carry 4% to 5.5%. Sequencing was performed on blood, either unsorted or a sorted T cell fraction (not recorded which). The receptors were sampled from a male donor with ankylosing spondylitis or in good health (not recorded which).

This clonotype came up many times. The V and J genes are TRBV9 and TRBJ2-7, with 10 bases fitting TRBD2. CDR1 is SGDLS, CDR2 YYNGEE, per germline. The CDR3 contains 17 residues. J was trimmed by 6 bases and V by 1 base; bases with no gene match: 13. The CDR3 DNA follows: TGTGCCAGCAGCGTATCTGGTCGGGGACTAGCGTCCCCCGAGCAGTACTTC. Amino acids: CASSVSGRGLASPEQYF. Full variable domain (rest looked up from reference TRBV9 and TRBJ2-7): DSGVTQTPKHLITATGQRVTLRCSPRSGDLSVYWYQQSLDQGLQFLIQYYNGEERAKGNILERFSAQQFPDLHSELNLSSLELGDSALYFCASSVSGRGLASPEQYFGPGTRLTVT.

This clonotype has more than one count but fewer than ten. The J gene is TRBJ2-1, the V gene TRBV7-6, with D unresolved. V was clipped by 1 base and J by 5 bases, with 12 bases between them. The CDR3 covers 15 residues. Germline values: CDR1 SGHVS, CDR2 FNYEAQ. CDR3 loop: CASSLVYKSNNEQFF. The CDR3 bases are TGTGCCAGCAGCTTAGTCTACAAAAGCAACAATGAGCAGTTCTTC.

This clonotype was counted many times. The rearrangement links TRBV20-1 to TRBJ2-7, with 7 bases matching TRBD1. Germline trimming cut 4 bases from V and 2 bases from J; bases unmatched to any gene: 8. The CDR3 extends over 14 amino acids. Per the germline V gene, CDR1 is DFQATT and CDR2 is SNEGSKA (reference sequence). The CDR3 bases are TGCAGTGCTACCCCGGGACAGATCCCCTACGAGCAGTACTTC. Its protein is CSATPGQIPYEQYF.

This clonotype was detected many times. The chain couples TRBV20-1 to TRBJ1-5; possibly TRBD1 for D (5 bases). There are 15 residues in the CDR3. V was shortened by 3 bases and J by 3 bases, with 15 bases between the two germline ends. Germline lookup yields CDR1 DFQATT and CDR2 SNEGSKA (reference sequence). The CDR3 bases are TGCAGTGCTAGGACCCGGGACCGATACAATCAGCCCCAGCATTTT. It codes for CSARTRDRYNQPQHF.

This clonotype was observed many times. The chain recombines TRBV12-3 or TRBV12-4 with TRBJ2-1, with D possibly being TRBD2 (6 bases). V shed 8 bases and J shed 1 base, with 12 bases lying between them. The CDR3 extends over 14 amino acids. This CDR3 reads CASGGSRSYNEQFF. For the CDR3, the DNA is TGTGCCAGCGGAGGGTCTAGGTCCTACAATGAGCAGTTCTTC.

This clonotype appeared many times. The CDR3: CASSPTGAGALGYTEAFF. CDR3 bases: TGCGCCAGCAGCCCAACTGGGGCAGGGGCCCTTGGGTACACTGAAGCTTTCTTT. The gene calls are TRBV5-1 and TRBJ1-1, with D possibly being TRBD1 (6 bases). Per germline, CDR1 SGHRS and CDR2 YFSETQ. V was clipped by 4 bases and J by 3 bases, with 25 bases between them. This CDR3 contains 18 residues.

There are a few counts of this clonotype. CDR3: CASSLTGVRQPQHF. In nucleotides, the CDR3 is TGTGCCAGCAGCTTGACAGGGGTTCGACAGCCCCAGCATTTT. The chain links TRBV7-9 to TRBJ1-5; TRBD1 agrees at 8 bases. The CDR3 runs 14 residues. Germline V lookup: CDR1 SEHNR, CDR2 FQNEAQ (reference sequence). The ends lost 3 bases at V and 7 bases at J; junction bases unmatched: 5.

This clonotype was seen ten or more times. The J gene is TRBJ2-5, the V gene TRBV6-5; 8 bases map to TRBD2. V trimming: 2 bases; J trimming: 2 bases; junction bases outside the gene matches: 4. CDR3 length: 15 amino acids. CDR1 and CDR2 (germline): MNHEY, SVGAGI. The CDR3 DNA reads TGTGCCAGCAGTTACCAGCGGGGGATGCAAGAGACCCAGTACTTC. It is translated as CASSYQRGMQETQYF.

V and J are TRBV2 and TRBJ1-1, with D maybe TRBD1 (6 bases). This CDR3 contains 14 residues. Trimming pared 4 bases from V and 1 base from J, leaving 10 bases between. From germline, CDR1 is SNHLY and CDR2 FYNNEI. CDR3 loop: CASSARGRNTEAFF. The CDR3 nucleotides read TGTGCCAGCAGTGCTAGGGGGAGGAACACTGAAGCTTTCTTT. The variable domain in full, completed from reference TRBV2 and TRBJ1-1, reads EPEVTQTPSHQVTQMGQEVILRCVPISNHLYFYWYRQILGQKVEFLVSFYNNEISEKSEIFDDQFSVERPDGSNFTLKIRSTKLEDSAMYFCASSARGRNTEAFFGQGTRLTVV.

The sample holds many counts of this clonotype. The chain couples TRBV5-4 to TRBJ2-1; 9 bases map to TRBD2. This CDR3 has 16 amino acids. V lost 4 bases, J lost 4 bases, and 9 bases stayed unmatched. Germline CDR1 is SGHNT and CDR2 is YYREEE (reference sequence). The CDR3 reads CASSESGGLKYNEQFF. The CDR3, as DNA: TGTGCCAGCAGCGAAAGCGGGGGGCTTAAGTACAATGAGCAGTTCTTC.

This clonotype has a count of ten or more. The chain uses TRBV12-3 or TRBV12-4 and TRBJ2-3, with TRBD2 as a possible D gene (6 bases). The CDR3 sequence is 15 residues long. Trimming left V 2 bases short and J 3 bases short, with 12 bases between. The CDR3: CASSLFGGKTDTQYF. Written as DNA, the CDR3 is TGTGCCAGCAGTTTATTCGGAGGGAAGACAGATACGCAGTATTTT.

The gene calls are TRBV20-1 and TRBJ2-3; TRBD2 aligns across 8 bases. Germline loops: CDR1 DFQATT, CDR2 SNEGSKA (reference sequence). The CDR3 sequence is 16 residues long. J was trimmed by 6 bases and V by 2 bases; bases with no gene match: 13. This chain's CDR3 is CSARSAGSGDPDTQYF. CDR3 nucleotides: TGCAGTGCTAGATCCGCGGGTAGCGGGGACCCGGATACGCAGTATTTT.

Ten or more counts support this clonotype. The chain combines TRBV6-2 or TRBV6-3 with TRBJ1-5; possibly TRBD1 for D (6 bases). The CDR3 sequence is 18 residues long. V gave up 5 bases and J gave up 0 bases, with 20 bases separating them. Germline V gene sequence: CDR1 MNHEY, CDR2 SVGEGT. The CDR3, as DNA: TGTGCCAGCAGTCACAACCGATCAATGACAGGTAGCAATCAGCCCCAGCATTTT. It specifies CASSHNRSMTGSNQPQHF.

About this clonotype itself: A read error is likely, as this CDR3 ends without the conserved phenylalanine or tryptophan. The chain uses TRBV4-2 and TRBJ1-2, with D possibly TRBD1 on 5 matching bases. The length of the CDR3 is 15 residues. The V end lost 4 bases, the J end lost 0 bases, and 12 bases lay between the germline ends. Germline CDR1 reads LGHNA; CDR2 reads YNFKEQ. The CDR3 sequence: CASSPQTDPNYGYTS. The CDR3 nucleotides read TGTGCCAGCAGCCCCCAGACAGACCCTAACTATGGCTACACCTCC.

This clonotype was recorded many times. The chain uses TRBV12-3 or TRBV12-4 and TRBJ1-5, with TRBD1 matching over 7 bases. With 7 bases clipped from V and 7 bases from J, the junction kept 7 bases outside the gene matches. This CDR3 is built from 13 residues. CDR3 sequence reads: CASKQGGKQPQHF. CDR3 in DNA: TGTGCCAGCAAGCAGGGGGGAAAGCAGCCCCAGCATTTT.

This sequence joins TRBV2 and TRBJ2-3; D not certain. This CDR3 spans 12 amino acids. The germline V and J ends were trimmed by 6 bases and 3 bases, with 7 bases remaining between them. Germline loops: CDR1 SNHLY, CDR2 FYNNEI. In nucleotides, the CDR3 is TGTGCCAGCAGCGCTGTGACAGATACGCAGTATTTT. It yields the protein CASSAVTDTQYF.

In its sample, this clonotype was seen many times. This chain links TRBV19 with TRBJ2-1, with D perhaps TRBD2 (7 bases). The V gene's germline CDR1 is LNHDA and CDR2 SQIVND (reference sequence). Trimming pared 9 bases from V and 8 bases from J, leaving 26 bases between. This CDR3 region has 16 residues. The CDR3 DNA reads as TGTGCCAGCCGCCCTGGGGTTCCGGGGGGCCGGGATGAGCAGTTCTTC. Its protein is CASRPGVPGGRDEQFF.

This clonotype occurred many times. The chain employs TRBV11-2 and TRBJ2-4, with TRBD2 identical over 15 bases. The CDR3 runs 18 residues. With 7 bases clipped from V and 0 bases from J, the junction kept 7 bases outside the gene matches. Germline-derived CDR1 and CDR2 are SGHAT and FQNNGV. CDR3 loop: CASKRTSGGAVAKNIQYF. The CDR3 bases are TGTGCCAGCAAACGGACTAGCGGGGGGGCCGTAGCCAAAAACATTCAGTACTTC.

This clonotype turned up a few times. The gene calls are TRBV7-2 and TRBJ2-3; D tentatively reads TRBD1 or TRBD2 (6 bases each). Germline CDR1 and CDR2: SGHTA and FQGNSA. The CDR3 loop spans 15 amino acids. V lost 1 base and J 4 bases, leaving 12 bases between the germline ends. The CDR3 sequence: CASSLDYGGADTQYF. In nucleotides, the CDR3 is TGTGCCAGCAGCTTAGATTACGGGGGCGCAGATACGCAGTATTTT.

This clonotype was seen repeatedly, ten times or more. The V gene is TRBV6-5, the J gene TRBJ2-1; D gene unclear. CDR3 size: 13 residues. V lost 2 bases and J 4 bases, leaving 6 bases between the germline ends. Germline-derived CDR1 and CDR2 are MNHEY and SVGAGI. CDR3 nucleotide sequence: TGTGCCAGCAGTTACGATGTGTACAATGAGCAGTTCTTC. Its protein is CASSYDVYNEQFF.

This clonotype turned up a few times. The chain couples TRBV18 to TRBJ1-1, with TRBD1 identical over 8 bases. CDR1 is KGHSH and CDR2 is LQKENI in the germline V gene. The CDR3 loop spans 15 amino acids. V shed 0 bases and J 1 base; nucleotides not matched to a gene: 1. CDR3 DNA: TGTGCCAGCTCACCACCGACAGGGGCGAACACTGAAGCTTTCTTT. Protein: CASSPPTGANTEAFF.

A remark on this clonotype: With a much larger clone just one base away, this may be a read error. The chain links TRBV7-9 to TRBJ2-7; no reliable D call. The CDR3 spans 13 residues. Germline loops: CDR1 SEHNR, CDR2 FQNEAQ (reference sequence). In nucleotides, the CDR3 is TGTACCAGCAGCTTAGACGCAGCCTACGAGCAGTACTTC. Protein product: CTSSLDAAYEQYF.